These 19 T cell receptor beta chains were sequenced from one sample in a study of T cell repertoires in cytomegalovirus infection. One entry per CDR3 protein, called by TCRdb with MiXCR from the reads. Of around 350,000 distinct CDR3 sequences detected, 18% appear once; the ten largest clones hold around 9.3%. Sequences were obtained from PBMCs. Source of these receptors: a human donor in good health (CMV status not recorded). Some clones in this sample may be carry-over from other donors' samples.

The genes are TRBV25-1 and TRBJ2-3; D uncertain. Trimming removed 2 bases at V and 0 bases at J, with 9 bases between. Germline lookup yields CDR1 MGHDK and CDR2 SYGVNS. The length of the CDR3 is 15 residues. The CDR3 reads CASSERSASTDTQYF. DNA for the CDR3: TGTGCCAGCAGTGAACGTTCAGCCAGCACAGATACGCAGTATTTT. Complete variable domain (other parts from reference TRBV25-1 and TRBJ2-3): EADIYQTPRYLVIGTGKKITLECSQTMGHDKMYWYQQDPGMELHLIHYSYGVNSTEKGDLSSESTVSRIRTEHFPLTLESARPSHTSQYLCASSERSASTDTQYFGPGTRLTVL.

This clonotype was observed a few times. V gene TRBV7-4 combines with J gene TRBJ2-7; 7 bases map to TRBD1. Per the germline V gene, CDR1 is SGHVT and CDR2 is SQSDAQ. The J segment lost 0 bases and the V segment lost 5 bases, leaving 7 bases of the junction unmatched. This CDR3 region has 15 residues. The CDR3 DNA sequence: TGTGCCAGCAGCCTCACAGGGGAAAGCTCCTACGAGCAGTACTTC. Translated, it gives CASSLTGESSYEQYF.

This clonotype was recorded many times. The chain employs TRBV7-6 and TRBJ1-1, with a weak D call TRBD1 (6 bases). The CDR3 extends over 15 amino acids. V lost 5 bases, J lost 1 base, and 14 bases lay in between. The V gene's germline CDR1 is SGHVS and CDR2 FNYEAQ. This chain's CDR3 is CASSLISGANTEAFF. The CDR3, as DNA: TGTGCCAGCAGCCTCATTTCGGGGGCGAACACTGAAGCTTTCTTT.

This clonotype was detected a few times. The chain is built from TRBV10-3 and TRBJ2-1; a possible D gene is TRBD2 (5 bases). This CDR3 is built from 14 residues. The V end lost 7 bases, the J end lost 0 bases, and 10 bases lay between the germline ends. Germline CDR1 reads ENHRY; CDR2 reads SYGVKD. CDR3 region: CAIISSSSYNEQFF. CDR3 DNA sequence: TGTGCCATCATATCTAGCAGCTCCTACAATGAGCAGTTCTTC.

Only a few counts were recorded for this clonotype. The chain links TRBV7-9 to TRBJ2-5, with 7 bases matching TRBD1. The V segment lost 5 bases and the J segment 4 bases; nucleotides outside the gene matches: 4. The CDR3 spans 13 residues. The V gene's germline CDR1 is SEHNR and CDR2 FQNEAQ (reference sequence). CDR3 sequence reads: CASSRDSRETQYF. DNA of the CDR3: TGTGCCAGCAGCAGGGACAGTCGAGAGACCCAGTACTTC.

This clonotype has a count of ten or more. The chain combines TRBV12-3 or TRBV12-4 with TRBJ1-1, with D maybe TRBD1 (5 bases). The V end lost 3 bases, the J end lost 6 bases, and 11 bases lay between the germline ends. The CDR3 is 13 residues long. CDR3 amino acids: CASSFRGSPEAFF. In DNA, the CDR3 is TGTGCCAGCAGTTTCCGGGGGAGCCCTGAAGCTTTCTTT.

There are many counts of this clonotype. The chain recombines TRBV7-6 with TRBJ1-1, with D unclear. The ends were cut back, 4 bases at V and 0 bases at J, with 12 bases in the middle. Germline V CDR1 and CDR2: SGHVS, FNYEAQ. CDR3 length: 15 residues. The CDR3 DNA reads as TGTGCCAGCAGCTCCGGACTGCAAATGAACACTGAAGCTTTCTTT. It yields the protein CASSSGLQMNTEAFF.

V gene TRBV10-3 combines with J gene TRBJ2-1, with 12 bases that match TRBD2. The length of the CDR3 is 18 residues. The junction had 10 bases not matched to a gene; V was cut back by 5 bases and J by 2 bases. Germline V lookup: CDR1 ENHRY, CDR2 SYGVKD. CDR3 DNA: TGTGCCATCAGTTCCCTAGCGGGAGGGGCGAGCACCTACAATGAGCAGTTCTTC. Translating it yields CAISSLAGGASTYNEQFF.

The CDR3 nucleotides are TGTGCCAGCAGTGTTAGGACAGGGACTTTACATGGCTACACCTTC. It yields the protein CASSVRTGTLHGYTF. The chain employs TRBV2 and TRBJ1-2, with TRBD1 identical over 8 bases. This CDR3 spans 15 amino acids. CDR1 and CDR2 from the germline V gene are SNHLY and FYNNEI. The trim removed 4 bases at V and 6 bases at J, leaving 10 bases unmatched.

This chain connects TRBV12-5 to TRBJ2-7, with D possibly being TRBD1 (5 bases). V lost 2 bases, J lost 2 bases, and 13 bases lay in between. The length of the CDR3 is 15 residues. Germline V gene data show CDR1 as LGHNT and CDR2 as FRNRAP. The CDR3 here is CASGLSTAFTYEQYF. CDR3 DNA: TGTGCTAGTGGTTTGTCGACAGCTTTTACCTACGAGCAGTACTTC.

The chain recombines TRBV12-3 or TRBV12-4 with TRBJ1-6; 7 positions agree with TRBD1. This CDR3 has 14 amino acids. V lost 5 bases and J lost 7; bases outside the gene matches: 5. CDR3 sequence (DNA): TGTGCCAGCAGTCGCAGGGGGATGAATTCACCCCTCCACTTT. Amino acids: CASSRRGMNSPLHF.

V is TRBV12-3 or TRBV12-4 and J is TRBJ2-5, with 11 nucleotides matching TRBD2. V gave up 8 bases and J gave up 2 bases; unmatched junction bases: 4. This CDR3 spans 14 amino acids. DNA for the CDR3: TGTGCCAGCTCGGGACTAGCGGAACAAGAGACCCAGTACTTC. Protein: CASSGLAEQETQYF.

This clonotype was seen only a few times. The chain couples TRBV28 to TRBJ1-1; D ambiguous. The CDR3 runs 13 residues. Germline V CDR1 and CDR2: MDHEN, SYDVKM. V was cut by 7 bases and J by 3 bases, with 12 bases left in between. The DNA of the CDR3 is TGTGCCAGCAACCCCGGCGGCGACACTGAAGCTTTCTTT. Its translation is CASNPGGDTEAFF.

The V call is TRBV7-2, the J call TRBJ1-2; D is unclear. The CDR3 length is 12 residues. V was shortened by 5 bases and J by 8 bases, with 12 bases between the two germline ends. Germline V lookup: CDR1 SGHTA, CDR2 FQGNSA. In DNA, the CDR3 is TGTGCCAGCAGCCCATCCGCGTTAGGCTACACCTTC. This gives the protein CASSPSALGYTF. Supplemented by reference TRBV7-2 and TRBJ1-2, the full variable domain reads GAGVSQSPSNKVTEKGKDVELRCDPISGHTALYWYRQSLGQGLEFLIYFQGNSAPDKSGLPSDRFSAERTGGSVSTLTIQRTQQEDSAVYLCASSPSALGYTFGSGTRLTVV.

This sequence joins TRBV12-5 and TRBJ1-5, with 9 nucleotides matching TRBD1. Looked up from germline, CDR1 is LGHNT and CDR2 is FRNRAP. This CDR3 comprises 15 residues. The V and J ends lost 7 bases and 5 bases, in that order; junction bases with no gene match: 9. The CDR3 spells CASAQGQGKYQPQHF. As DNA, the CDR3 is TGTGCTAGTGCCCAGGGACAGGGCAAATATCAGCCCCAGCATTTT.

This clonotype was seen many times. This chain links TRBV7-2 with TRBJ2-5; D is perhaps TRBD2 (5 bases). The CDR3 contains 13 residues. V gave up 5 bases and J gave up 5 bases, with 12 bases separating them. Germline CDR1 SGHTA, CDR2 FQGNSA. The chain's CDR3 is CASSRTSGETQYF. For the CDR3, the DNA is TGTGCCAGCAGCCGAACATCGGGGGAGACCCAGTACTTC.

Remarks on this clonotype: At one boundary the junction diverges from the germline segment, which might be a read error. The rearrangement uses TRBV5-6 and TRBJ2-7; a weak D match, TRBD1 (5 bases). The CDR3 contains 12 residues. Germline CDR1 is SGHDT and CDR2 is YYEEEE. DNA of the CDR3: TGTGCCAACAGCCCTCAGGGTTACGAGCAGTACTTC. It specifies CANSPQGYEQYF.

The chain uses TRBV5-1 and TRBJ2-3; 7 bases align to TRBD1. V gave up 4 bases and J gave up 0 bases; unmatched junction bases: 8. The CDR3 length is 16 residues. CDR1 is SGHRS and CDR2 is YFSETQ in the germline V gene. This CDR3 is CASSKQGLVSTDTQYF. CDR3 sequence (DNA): TGCGCCAGCAGCAAACAGGGGCTCGTTAGCACAGATACGCAGTATTTT. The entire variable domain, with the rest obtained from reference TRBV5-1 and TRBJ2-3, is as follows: KAGVTQTPRYLIKTRGQQVTLSCSPISGHRSVSWYQQTPGQGLQFLFEYFSETQRNKGNFPGRFSGRQFSNSRSEMNVSTLELGDSALYLCASSKQGLVSTDTQYFGPGTRLTVL.

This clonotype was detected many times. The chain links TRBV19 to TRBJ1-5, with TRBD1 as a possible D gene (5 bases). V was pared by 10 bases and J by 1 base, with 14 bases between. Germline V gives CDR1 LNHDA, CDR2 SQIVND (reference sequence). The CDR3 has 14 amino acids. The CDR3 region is CATAAGASNQPQHF. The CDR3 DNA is TGTGCCACCGCGGCCGGGGCCAGCAATCAGCCCCAGCATTTT.